These T cell receptor beta chains were read from a single sample in a study of response to subunit inactivated influenza vaccine. In TCRdb, the RT-PCR reads were re-called with MiXCR into one record per CDR3 protein. The sample yields under 200,000 distinct CDR3 sequences, approximately 11% seen once. This specimen consisted of CD8+ T cells sorted from PBMCs, obtained around 25 months after vaccination. The receptors come from a man aged 45-69 years who received an inactivated influenza vaccine. The conserved cysteine and the conserved F or W are not part of the CDR3 here.

j_call: TRBJ2-2; v_call: TRBV3-1; cdr3_length: 14; cdr3_aa: ASSQDRGINTGELF
j_call: TRBJ2-3; v_call: TRBV14; cdr3_length: 14; cdr3_aa: ASSQDGLASTDTQY
j_call: TRBJ2-1; v_call: TRBV11-2; cdr3_length: 12; cdr3_aa: ASSPQTQKNEQF
j_call: TRBJ2-1; v_call: TRBV6-6; cdr3_length: 9; cdr3_aa: ASTENNEQF
j_call: TRBJ2-7; v_call: TRBV28; cdr3_length: 13; cdr3_aa: ASSAGTGPSYEQY
j_call: TRBJ2-3; v_call: TRBV4-1; cdr3_length: 12; cdr3_aa: ASSRRQGTDTQY
j_call: TRBJ2-1; v_call: TRBV7-9; cdr3_length: 12; cdr3_aa: ASSWGLAGYEQF
j_call: TRBJ2-1; v_call: TRBV12-3/TRBV12-4; cdr3_length: 14; cdr3_aa: ASSLGQRGRSDEQF
j_call: TRBJ2-7; v_call: TRBV6-1; cdr3_length: 12; cdr3_aa: ASSPGDGTGEQY
j_call: TRBJ2-2; v_call: TRBV28; cdr3_length: 11; cdr3_aa: ASSRTVRGELF
j_call: TRBJ2-5; v_call: TRBV27; cdr3_length: 12; cdr3_aa: ASSESGARETQY
j_call: TRBJ1-1; v_call: TRBV10-3; cdr3_length: 14; cdr3_aa: AIRRVRGALDTEAF
j_call: TRBJ2-1; v_call: TRBV20-1; cdr3_length: 18; cdr3_aa: SARAAGLPIVHDSYNEQF
j_call: TRBJ2-7; v_call: TRBV12-3/TRBV12-4; cdr3_length: 11; cdr3_aa: ASQKVFSYEQY
j_call: TRBJ2-3; v_call: TRBV5-6; cdr3_length: 14; cdr3_aa: ASSSFTSAYTDTQY
j_call: TRBJ2-7; v_call: TRBV30; cdr3_length: 10; cdr3_aa: AWSVLAAEQY
j_call: TRBJ1-3; v_call: TRBV4-3; cdr3_length: 13; cdr3_aa: ASSLGTGVGNTIY
j_call: TRBJ1-2; v_call: TRBV29-1; cdr3_length: 11; cdr3_aa: SVETGKSYGYT
j_call: TRBJ2-3; v_call: TRBV13; cdr3_length: 10; cdr3_aa: ASRLRGDTQY
j_call: TRBJ1-5; v_call: TRBV12-3/TRBV12-4; cdr3_length: 15; cdr3_aa: ASSLGVAGDDNQPQH
j_call: TRBJ1-4; v_call: TRBV15; cdr3_length: 13; cdr3_aa: ATSRDGAENEKLF
j_call: TRBJ2-1; v_call: TRBV7-9; cdr3_length: 13; cdr3_aa: ASSLGLANYNEQF
j_call: TRBJ2-1; v_call: TRBV10-3; cdr3_length: 15; cdr3_aa: AISELASGTVYNEQF
j_call: TRBJ2-1; v_call: TRBV6-2/TRBV6-3; cdr3_length: 18; cdr3_aa: ASSSDPGLAGSSSYNEQF
j_call: TRBJ1-5; v_call: TRBV5-5; cdr3_length: 14; cdr3_aa: ASSLTDRGRRQPQH
j_call: TRBJ2-1; v_call: TRBV7-9; cdr3_length: 14; cdr3_aa: ASSPWTSGLNNEQF
j_call: TRBJ2-7; v_call: TRBV5-1; cdr3_length: 14; cdr3_aa: ASSLAYAGVGYEQY
j_call: TRBJ2-2; v_call: TRBV10-2; cdr3_length: 12; cdr3_aa: ASSDLAGGGELF
j_call: TRBJ2-7; v_call: TRBV4-2; cdr3_length: 13; cdr3_aa: ASSQEGAGSYEQY
j_call: TRBJ2-3; v_call: TRBV27; cdr3_length: 13; cdr3_aa: ASSLWRGYADTQY
j_call: TRBJ2-3; v_call: TRBV4-1; cdr3_length: 14; cdr3_aa: ASSQFWDGSTDTQY
j_call: TRBJ2-5; v_call: TRBV20-1; cdr3_length: 11; cdr3_aa: SARDITGRTQY
j_call: TRBJ2-1; v_call: TRBV27; cdr3_length: 16; cdr3_aa: ASSFLGQGLPMGNEQF
j_call: TRBJ1-1; v_call: TRBV3-1; cdr3_length: 13; cdr3_aa: ASSPFTVGGTEAF
j_call: TRBJ2-3; v_call: TRBV2; cdr3_length: 11; cdr3_aa: ASRGSHLDTQY
j_call: TRBJ2-1; v_call: TRBV11-1; cdr3_length: 16; cdr3_aa: ASSPTSGRASSYNEQF
j_call: TRBJ2-7; v_call: TRBV6-5; cdr3_length: 12; cdr3_aa: ASSSRGESYEQY
j_call: TRBJ1-1; v_call: TRBV28; cdr3_length: 18; cdr3_aa: ASSLYSVGGLVSWNTEAF